Below, one T cell receptor (beta chain) is given with its context. Its cognate antigen is unknown. Looked up from germline, CDR1 is MNHNS and CDR2 is SASEGT. V shed 6 bases and J 4 bases; nucleotides not matched to a gene: 16. This CDR3 region has 18 residues. Each donor was a healthy Caucasian individual from Russia, aged about 6 to 100. It was with a sample-barcoded 5' primer and a J-beta primer mix that a second PCR of about 6 to 11 cycles was run. Each CDR3 protein gets one entry after TCRdb re-called the 5' RACE reads with MiXCR. The sample shows 780,000 or so distinct CDR3 sequences, roughly 56% of them seen only once. The data were taken from a study of blood T cells in healthy people across ages. Study findings and constraints: A conclusive naive versus antigen-experienced comparison was prevented by the unsorted PBMCs. Measured against age, TCR beta diversity per million T cells decreased in a roughly linear manner.

The chain carries TRBV6-1 and TRBJ1-1; 11 bases agree with TRBD1. Sequencing used blood. The TCR originated in a man aged 35 to 55 in good health. As DNA, the CDR3 is TGTGCCAGCAGAAGACCGGGACAGGGGGGGAAGGGTACCACTGAAGCTTTCTTT. Amino acids: CASRRPGQGGKGTTEAFF.